This note documents a single T cell receptor (beta chain) sequence. Its specificity is not known. The length of the CDR3 is 14 residues. The V gene's germline CDR1 is MDHEN and CDR2 SYDVKM. V shed 7 bases and J shed 6 bases, with 16 bases lying between them. This specimen belongs to a study of T cell repertoires in cytomegalovirus infection. As for the study in general: Recently described HLA-C-restricted plus well-studied HLA-B-restricted CMV epitopes were used. Study-wide results and limits: HLA-C-restricted, CMV-specific TCR beta clonotypes were dominant ex vivo. Cumulated frequencies of public TCR beta families served to identify carriers of CMV plus the relevant HLA.

TCRdb processed the reads anew with MiXCR; each CDR3 protein has one entry. The sample holds about 570,000 distinct CDR3 sequences; roughly 43% are singletons and the top ten take 48%. The V and J genes are TRBV28 and TRBJ2-1, with TRBD2 as a possible D gene (6 bases). This TCR was recovered from a human donor in good health (CMV status not recorded). Some clones in this sample may be carry-over from other donors' samples. The sequencing here drew on cultured PBMCs, taken from culture after CMV antigen stimulation. The CDR3 is CASTKSGTRNEQFF. CDR3 DNA: TGTGCCAGCACTAAATCCGGGACTCGCAATGAGCAGTTCTTC.